The 20 T cell receptor beta chains in this list originate from one sample, sequenced in a study of cytomegalovirus exposure and HLA in healthy donors. In the PCR, 60 Vbeta and 13 Jbeta primers were used. The method was immunoSEQ multiplex PCR; TCRdb's version includes in-frame clones alone and lacks a portion of them. This table has roughly 190,000 clones, 75% to 85% appearing once. Sequencing was carried out using PBMCs. These receptors were obtained from a woman between 45 and 65 years old in good health and CMV-seronegative.

J is TRBJ2-2 and V is TRBV9; 10 bases fit TRBD1. V lost 5 bases to trimming and J lost 5 bases; unmatched junction nucleotides: 12. The CDR3 covers 17 residues. CDR1 and CDR2 (germline): SGDLS, YYNGEE. The CDR3 nucleotides are TGTGCCAGCAGAGCCGATAGGACAGGGGGAGCGACCGGGGAGCTGTTTTTT. This encodes CASRADRTGGATGELFF.

The rearrangement joins TRBV18 to TRBJ2-1; D is possibly TRBD1 (6 bases). Deletions cut 6 bases from V and 4 bases from J, with 10 bases between. The germline CDR1 and CDR2 sequences are KGHSH and LQKENI. This CDR3 spans 13 amino acids. CDR3 residues: CASSRGQYNEQFF. The CDR3 DNA reads TGTGCCAGCTCGCGTGGACAGTACAATGAGCAGTTCTTC.

The V and J genes are TRBV7-8 and TRBJ2-5, with 7 nucleotides matching TRBD1. Germline V gene sequence: CDR1 SGHVS, CDR2 FQNEAQ. V was clipped by 5 bases and J by 2 bases; unmatched bases: 8. The CDR3 covers 15 residues. The CDR3 loop is CASSPPGGKQETQYF. The CDR3 DNA reads as TGTGCCAGCAGCCCCCCAGGGGGTAAACAAGAGACCCAGTACTTC. Full variable domain (remainder filled in from reference TRBV7-8 and TRBJ2-5): GAGVSQSPRYKVAKRGQDVALRCDPISGHVSLFWYQQALGQGPEFLTYFQNEAQLDKSGLPSDRFFAERPEGSVSTLKIQRTQQEDSAVYLCASSPPGGKQETQYFGPGTRLLVL.

The rearrangement joins TRBV4-3 to TRBJ2-7; D perhaps matches TRBD1 (6 bases). V lost 4 bases and J lost 2, with 12 bases in between. The CDR3 extends over 14 amino acids. CDR1 is LGHNA, CDR2 YSLEER, per germline. CDR3 nucleotides: TGCGCCAGCAGCCCCAGGGCAGGGGCCTACGAGCAGTACTTC. Protein product: CASSPRAGAYEQYF.

Note on this clone: One junction end does not reproduce the germline sequence, and a read error may be involved. The J gene is TRBJ2-7, the V gene TRBV7-9; 9 bases are a match to TRBD1. The germline CDR1 and CDR2 sequences are SEHNR and FQNEAQ (reference sequence). The CDR3 is made up of 15 amino acids. The CDR3 sequence is CSSSSDRGLSYEQYF. CDR3 bases: TGTTCCAGCAGCTCGGACAGGGGTCTGTCCTACGAGCAGTACTTC.

This clone has just one count. The rearrangement links TRBV7-7 to TRBJ2-5; no clear D. This CDR3 spans 13 amino acids. Germline-derived CDR1 and CDR2 are SSHAT and FNYEAQ (reference sequence). Trimming took 5 bases from V and 3 from J, leaving 10 bases between them. The CDR3 reads CASSLFPEETQYF. The CDR3 DNA is TGTGCCAGCAGCCTCTTTCCGGAAGAGACCCAGTACTTC.

The chain links TRBV20-1 to TRBJ1-1, with no clear D. Germline V gene lookup returns CDR1 DFQATT and CDR2 SNEGSKA (reference sequence). Between the trimmed V and J ends, which lost 8 bases and 11 bases, there was a span of 15 bases. The CDR3 extends over 10 amino acids. The CDR3 bases are TGCAGTAGCCGCCGATTCGGGGCTTTCTTT. Its translation is CSSRRFGAFF.

The V and J genes are TRBV2 and TRBJ2-1, with 9 bases aligning to TRBD2. The CDR3 has 14 amino acids. The trim removed 4 bases at V and 7 bases at J, leaving 5 bases unmatched. Germline assignment: CDR1 SNHLY and CDR2 FYNNEI. The CDR3 loop reads CASSALAGKNEQFF. The CDR3 nucleotides read TGTGCCAGCAGTGCCCTAGCGGGAAAAAATGAGCAGTTCTTC.

The rearrangement joins TRBV7-2 to TRBJ2-7, with 7 bases fitting TRBD1. There are 15 residues in the CDR3. J gave up 1 base and V 3 bases, and 6 bases lay outside the gene matches. The germline V gene has CDR1 SGHTA and CDR2 FQGNSA. The CDR3 coding sequence is TGTGCCAGCAGCTTCAGACAGGGACGGTCCTACGAGCAGTACTTC. Its protein product is CASSFRQGRSYEQYF.

This clone has only one observation. The same CDR3 is also encoded by other DNA sequences in this sample. The chain is built from TRBV28 and TRBJ2-7; 9 bases line up with TRBD1. CDR3 length: 15 amino acids. Unmatched junction bases numbered 5, after V lost 5 bases and J lost 0 bases. Germline CDR1 is MDHEN and CDR2 is SYDVKM. CDR3 sequence reads: CASSHRGLGSYEQYF. The DNA for the CDR3 is TGTGCCAGCAGTCACAGGGGGCTCGGCTCCTACGAGCAGTACTTC.

The chain recombines TRBV30 with TRBJ1-6; D remains ambiguous. The CDR3 is made up of 15 amino acids. The germline V gene encodes CDR1 GTSNPN and CDR2 SVGIG (reference sequence). V lost 0 bases to trimming and J lost 9 bases, with 15 bases between them. The CDR3 loop reads CAWSVRTGIGSPLHF. CDR3 sequence (DNA): TGTGCCTGGAGTGTACGAACGGGGATCGGTTCACCCCTCCACTTT.

The V and J genes are TRBV25-1 and TRBJ2-7, with 7 nucleotides matching TRBD2. The CDR3 is 12 residues long. Germline CDR1 is MGHDK and CDR2 is SYGVNS. Trimming at V came to 8 bases and at J to 5 bases, leaving 6 bases not matched to a gene. The CDR3 spells CASHGLDNEQYF. In nucleotides, the CDR3 is TGTGCCAGCCACGGACTAGACAACGAGCAGTACTTC.

This chain links TRBV4-1 with TRBJ1-1; TRBD1 matches 8 bases. Trimming cost V 1 base and J 3 bases; bases outside gene matches: 4. Germline V gene lookup returns CDR1 MGHRA and CDR2 YSYEKL. There are 15 residues in the CDR3. Here the CDR3 DNA reads TGCGCCAGCAGCCAAGCCAACAGGGGGGACACTGAAGCTTTCTTT. It encodes CASSQANRGDTEAFF.

In this sample, this clone turned up a few times. J is TRBJ2-6 and V is TRBV27; 11 nucleotides match TRBD2. Germline assignment: CDR1 MNHEY and CDR2 SMNVEV (reference sequence). J gave up 0 bases and V 3 bases, and 10 bases lay outside the gene matches. There are 20 residues in the CDR3. The CDR3 DNA reads TGTGCCAGCAGTTTCAGGGCGGGACTAGCGGAGTCCTCTGGGGCCAACGTCCTGACTTTC. This sequence encodes CASSFRAGLAESSGANVLTF.

The chain employs TRBV6-5 and TRBJ1-4, with 8 bases lining up with TRBD1. CDR3 length: 14 residues. Germline V gene sequence: CDR1 MNHEY, CDR2 SVGAGI. The V gene end was trimmed by 6 bases and the J gene end by 5 bases; junction bases not matched to a gene: 5. The CDR3 sequence is CASRVTGGNEKLFF. DNA for the CDR3: TGTGCCAGCAGGGTAACAGGGGGAAATGAAAAACTGTTTTTT.

This sequence joins TRBV6-6 and TRBJ1-5, with D unclear. Germline V lookup: CDR1 MNHNY, CDR2 SVGAGI (reference sequence). Between the trimmed V and J ends, which lost 5 bases and 7 bases, there was a span of 6 bases. The CDR3 runs to 11 residues. The CDR3 loop reads CASSATQPQHF. The CDR3 DNA sequence: TGTGCCAGCAGTGCAACACAGCCCCAGCATTTT.

The rearrangement links TRBV9 to TRBJ1-3; the D gene is possibly TRBD1 (5 bases). The CDR3 is made up of 15 amino acids. CDR1 SGDLS and CDR2 YYNGEE come from the germline V gene. V shed 3 bases and J shed 0 bases, with 10 bases lying between them. CDR3 amino acids: CASSAGGYSGNTIYF. DNA of the CDR3: TGTGCCAGCAGCGCGGGGGGGTACTCTGGAAACACCATATATTTT.

The CDR3 coding sequence is TGTGCCAGCAGGCGACAGGGGATAAGGAACACTGAAGCTTTCTTT. Protein sequence: CASRRQGIRNTEAFF. The chain couples TRBV6-5 to TRBJ1-1; 8 bases map to TRBD1. The J segment lost 1 base and the V segment lost 6 bases, leaving 7 bases of the junction unmatched. The CDR3 is 15 amino acids. Germline V gives CDR1 MNHEY, CDR2 SVGAGI.

This clone was seen once. The rearrangement joins TRBV15 to TRBJ2-3, with 7 positions matching TRBD2. The CDR3 consists of 15 residues. Germline CDR1 is LNHNV and CDR2 is YYDKDF (reference sequence). After removal of 0 bases from V and 2 bases from J, the junction contained 2 bases not matched to a gene. In DNA, the CDR3 is TGTGCCACCAGCAGAGAGGGGGGGTCCACAGATACGCAGTATTTT. Translated: CATSREGGSTDTQYF.

The chain recombines TRBV4-2 with TRBJ1-6, with 9 bases aligning to TRBD1. The CDR3 runs 15 residues. Germline V gene sequence: CDR1 LGHNA, CDR2 YNFKEQ. The trim removed 3 bases at V and 8 bases at J, leaving 5 bases unmatched. This CDR3 is CASSQRTGDDSPLHF. The DNA of the CDR3 is TGTGCCAGCAGCCAGAGGACAGGGGATGATTCACCCCTCCACTTT.